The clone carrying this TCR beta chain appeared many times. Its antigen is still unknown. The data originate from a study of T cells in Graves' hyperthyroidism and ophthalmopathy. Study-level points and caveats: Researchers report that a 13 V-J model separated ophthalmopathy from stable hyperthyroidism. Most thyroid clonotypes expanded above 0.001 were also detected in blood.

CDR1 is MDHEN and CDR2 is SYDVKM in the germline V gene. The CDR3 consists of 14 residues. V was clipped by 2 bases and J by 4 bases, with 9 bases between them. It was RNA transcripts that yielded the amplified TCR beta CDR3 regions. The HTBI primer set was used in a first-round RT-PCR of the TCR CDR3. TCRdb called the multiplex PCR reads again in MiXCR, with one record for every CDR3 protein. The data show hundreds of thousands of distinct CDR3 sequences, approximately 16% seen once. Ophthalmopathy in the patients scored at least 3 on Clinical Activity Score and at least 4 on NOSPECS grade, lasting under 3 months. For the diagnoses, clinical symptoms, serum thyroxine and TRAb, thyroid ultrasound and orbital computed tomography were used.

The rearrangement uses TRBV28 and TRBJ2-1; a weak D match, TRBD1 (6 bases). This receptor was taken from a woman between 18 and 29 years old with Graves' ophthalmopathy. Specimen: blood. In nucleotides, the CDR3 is TGTGCCAGCAGTTTAAGGGGGACGTACAATGAGCAGTTCTTC. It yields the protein CASSLRGTYNEQFF.